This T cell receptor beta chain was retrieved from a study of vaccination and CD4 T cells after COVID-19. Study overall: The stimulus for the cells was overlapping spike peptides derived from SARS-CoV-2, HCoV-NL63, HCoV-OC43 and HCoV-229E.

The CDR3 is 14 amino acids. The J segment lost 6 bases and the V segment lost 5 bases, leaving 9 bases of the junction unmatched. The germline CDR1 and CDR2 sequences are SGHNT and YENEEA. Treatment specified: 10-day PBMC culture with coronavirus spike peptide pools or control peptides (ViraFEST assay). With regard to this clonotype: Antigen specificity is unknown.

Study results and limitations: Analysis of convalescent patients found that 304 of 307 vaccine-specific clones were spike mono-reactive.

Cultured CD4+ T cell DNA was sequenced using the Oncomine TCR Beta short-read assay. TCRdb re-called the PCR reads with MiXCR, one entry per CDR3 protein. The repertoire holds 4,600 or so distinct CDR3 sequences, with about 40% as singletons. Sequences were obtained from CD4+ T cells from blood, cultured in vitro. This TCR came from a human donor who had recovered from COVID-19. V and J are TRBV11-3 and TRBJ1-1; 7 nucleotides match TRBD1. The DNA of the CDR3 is TGTGCCAGCAGCACTGACAGGGTCGGCGCTGAAGCTTTCTTT. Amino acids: CASSTDRVGAEAFF.